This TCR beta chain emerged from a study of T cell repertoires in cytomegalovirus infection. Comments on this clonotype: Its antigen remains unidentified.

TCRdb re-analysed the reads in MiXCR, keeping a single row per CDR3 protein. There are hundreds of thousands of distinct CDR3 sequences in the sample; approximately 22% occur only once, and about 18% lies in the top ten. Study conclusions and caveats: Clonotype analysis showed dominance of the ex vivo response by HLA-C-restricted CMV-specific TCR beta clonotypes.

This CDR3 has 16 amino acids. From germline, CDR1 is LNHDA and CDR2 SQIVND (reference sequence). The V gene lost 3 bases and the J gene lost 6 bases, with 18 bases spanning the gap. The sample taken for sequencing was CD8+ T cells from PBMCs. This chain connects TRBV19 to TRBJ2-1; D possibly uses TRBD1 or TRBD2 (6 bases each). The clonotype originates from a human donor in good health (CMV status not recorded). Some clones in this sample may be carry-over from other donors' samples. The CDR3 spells CASSIVPGAWGNEQFF. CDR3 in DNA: TGTGCCAGTAGTATTGTCCCGGGGGCCTGGGGCAATGAGCAGTTCTTC. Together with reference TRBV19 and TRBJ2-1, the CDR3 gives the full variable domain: DGGITQSPKYLFRKEGQNVTLSCEQNLNHDAMYWYRQDPGQGLRLIYYSQIVNDFQKGDIAEGYSVSREKKESFPLTVTSAQKNPTAFYLCASSIVPGAWGNEQFFGPGTRLTVL.